The T cell receptor beta chain under discussion was sequenced for a study of cytomegalovirus exposure and HLA in healthy donors. Germline V lookup: CDR1 SQVTM, CDR2 ANQGSEA. The CDR3 totals 13 residues. With 2 bases removed from V and 0 bases from J, the gap between germline ends came to 5 bases. The repertoire was sequenced with immunoSEQ multiplex PCR; TCRdb's copy has only in-frame clones and lacks some. The profile shows some 120,000 clones, 90% to 97% of them singletons. This sequence joins TRBV29-1 and TRBJ2-1; D remains ambiguous. The sequence derives from a man between 18 and 29 years old in good health and CMV-seronegative. The sequencing sample was made of PBMCs. The CDR3 nucleotides are TGCAGCGTTGAACACAGCTCCTACAATGAGCAGTTCTTC. Its protein product is CSVEHSSYNEQFF.